This entry describes one T cell receptor beta chain. Its specificity is not known. The CDR3 is 14 amino acids. The germline gives CDR1 SGHNT, CDR2 YYREEE (reference sequence). The trim removed 3 bases at V and 3 bases at J, leaving 6 bases unmatched. The data stem from a study of cytomegalovirus exposure and HLA in healthy donors. Study outcomes and limitations: Later analysis demonstrated an association between a missense DCLRE1C variant and TCR beta V- and J-gene trimming. Some TCR beta chains (roughly 150 of them) were listed as cytomegalovirus-associated. Presence/absence comparisons presumed near-even sequencing depth among donors.

PCR employed 60 Vbeta and 13 Jbeta primers. The protocol was immunoSEQ multiplex PCR, while the TCRdb copy is restricted to in-frame clones and leaves out a portion. The repertoire holds 200,000 to 250,000 clones, with about 80% as singletons. The chain carries TRBV5-4 and TRBJ2-7, with 7 bases matching TRBD1. The sequence derives from a woman aged 45-59 years in good health and CMV-seropositive. The sequencing sample was made of PBMCs. CDR3 bases: TGTGCCAGCAGCTCGAACCGGGACAGCTACGAGCAGTACTTC. This translates into CASSSNRDSYEQYF.